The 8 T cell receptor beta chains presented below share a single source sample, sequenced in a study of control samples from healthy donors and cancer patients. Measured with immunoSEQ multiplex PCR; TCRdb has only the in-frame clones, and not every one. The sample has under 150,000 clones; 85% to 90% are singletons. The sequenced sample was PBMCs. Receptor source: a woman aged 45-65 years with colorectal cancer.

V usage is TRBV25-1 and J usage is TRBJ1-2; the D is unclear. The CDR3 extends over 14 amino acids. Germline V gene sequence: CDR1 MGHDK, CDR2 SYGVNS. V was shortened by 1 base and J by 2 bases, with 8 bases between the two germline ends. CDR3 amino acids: CASSEWRANYGYTF. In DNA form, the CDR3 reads TGTGCCAGCAGTGAATGGAGGGCAAACTATGGCTACACCTTC.

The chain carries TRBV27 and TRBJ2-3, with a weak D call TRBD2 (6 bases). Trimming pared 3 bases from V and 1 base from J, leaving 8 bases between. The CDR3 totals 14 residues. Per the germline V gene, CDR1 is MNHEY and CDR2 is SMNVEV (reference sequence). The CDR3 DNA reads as TGTGCCAGCAGTTTGGCTAGCGGCACAGATACGCAGTATTTT. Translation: CASSLASGTDTQYF.

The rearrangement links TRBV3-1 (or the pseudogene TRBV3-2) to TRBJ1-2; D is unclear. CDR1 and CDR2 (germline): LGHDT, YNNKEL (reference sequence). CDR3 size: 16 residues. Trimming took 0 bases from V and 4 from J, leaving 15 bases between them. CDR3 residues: CASSQEVYGGGYGYTF. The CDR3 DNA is TGTGCCAGCAGCCAAGAAGTATACGGCGGAGGCTATGGCTACACCTTC.

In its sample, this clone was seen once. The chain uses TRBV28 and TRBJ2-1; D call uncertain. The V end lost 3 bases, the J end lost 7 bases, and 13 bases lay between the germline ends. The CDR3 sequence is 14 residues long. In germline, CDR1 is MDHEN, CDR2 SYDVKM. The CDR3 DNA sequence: TGTGCCAGCAGTTTGTGGAGCCTGGGGAATGAGCAGTTCTTC. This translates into CASSLWSLGNEQFF. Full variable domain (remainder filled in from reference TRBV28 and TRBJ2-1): DVKVTQSSRYLVKRTGEKVFLECVQDMDHENMFWYRQDPGLGLRLIYFSYDVKMKEKGDIPEGYSVSREKKERFSLILESASTNQTSMYLCASSLWSLGNEQFFGPGTRLTVL.

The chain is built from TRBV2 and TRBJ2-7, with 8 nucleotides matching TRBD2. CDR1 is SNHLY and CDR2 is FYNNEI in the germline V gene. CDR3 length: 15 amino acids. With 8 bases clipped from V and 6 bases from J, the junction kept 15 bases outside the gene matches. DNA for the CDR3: TGTGCCAGCCGTAGGTTAGTAGCGGGAAATGCCGAGCAGTACTTC. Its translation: CASRRLVAGNAEQYF.

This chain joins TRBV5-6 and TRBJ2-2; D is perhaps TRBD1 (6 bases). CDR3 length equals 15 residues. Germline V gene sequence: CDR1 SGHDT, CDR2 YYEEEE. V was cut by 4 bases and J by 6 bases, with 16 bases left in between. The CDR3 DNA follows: TGTGCCAGCAGCCAAACAGGGATTTTGGCCGGGGAGCTGTTTTTT. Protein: CASSQTGILAGELFF.

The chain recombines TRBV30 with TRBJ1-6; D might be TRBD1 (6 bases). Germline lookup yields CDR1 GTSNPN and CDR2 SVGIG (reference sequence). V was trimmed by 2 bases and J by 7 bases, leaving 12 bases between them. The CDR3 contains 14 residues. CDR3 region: CAWSLGQGNSPLHF. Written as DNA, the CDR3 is TGTGCCTGGAGTCTGGGCCAGGGGAATTCACCCCTCCACTTT.

CDR3 loop: CASSLADSGSVTDTQYF. The CDR3 coding sequence is TGCGCCAGCAGCTTGGCCGACTCCGGCAGTGTCACAGATACGCAGTATTTT. V is TRBV5-1 and J is TRBJ2-3; no clear D gene. The CDR3 covers 17 residues. From germline, CDR1 is SGHRS and CDR2 YFSETQ. V lost 0 bases and J 2 bases, leaving 16 bases between the germline ends.